The 29 T cell receptor beta chains presented below share a single source sample, sequenced in a study of cytomegalovirus exposure and HLA in healthy donors. The PCR had 60 Vbeta and 13 Jbeta primers. Produced via immunoSEQ multiplex PCR; TCRdb's table is partial and in-frame only. The sample carries almost 80,000 clones, around two thirds recorded once. The material sequenced was PBMCs. These receptors originate from a woman in her fifties or sixties in good health and CMV-seropositive.

The V gene is TRBV7-3, the J gene TRBJ2-7; 9 bases are a match to TRBD1. Germline V CDR1 and CDR2: SGHTA, FQGTGA. There are 15 residues in the CDR3. The V segment lost 5 bases and the J segment 3 bases; nucleotides outside the gene matches: 8. The CDR3 DNA reads TGTGCCAGCAGCATAGACGGGACAGGGCTCTACGAGCAGTACTTC. Its protein is CASSIDGTGLYEQYF.

The chain recombines TRBV5-1 with TRBJ1-2; 8 nucleotides align to TRBD1. The CDR3 is made up of 14 amino acids. V lost 6 bases, J lost 4 bases, and 8 bases stayed unmatched. Germline assignment: CDR1 SGHRS and CDR2 YFSETQ. The CDR3 region has the DNA TGCGCCAGCACCGGAGACAGGGGAGTCTATGGCTACACCTTC. Translation gives CASTGDRGVYGYTF.

The chain uses TRBV5-1 and TRBJ2-2, with 11 bases lining up with TRBD2. The CDR3 is 16 residues long. V lost 4 bases and J lost 4; bases outside the gene matches: 6. Germline V gene lookup returns CDR1 SGHRS and CDR2 YFSETQ. CDR3 in amino acids: CASSSTSGGGTGELFF. The CDR3 DNA reads TGCGCCAGCAGCAGTACTAGCGGGGGCGGCACCGGGGAGCTGTTTTTT.

This clone showed up just a few times. J is TRBJ2-1 and V is TRBV6-5; 10 nucleotides match TRBD2. Germline values: CDR1 MNHEY, CDR2 SVGAGI. V shed 4 bases and J 7 bases; nucleotides not matched to a gene: 7. This CDR3 spans 15 amino acids. The CDR3 here is CASSSGTSVYNEQFF. In DNA form, the CDR3 reads TGTGCCAGCAGTTCCGGGACTAGCGTATATAATGAGCAGTTCTTC.

This clone was seen once. CDR3 protein: CASSPQGVGANVLTF. DNA for the CDR3: TGTGCCAGCAGCCCACAGGGGGTCGGGGCCAACGTCCTGACTTTC. The V and J genes are TRBV6-4 and TRBJ2-6; 8 bases agree with TRBD1. V gave up 6 bases and J gave up 4 bases; unmatched junction bases: 5. CDR3 size: 15 residues. From germline, CDR1 is MRHNA and CDR2 SNTAGT.

This clone was observed a handful of times. V gene TRBV5-6 combines with J gene TRBJ1-4; no firm D call. The V gene lost 6 bases and the J gene lost 7 bases, with 19 bases spanning the gap. The CDR3 is 15 amino acids. Germline CDR1 reads SGHDT; CDR2 reads YYEEEE. The CDR3 DNA reads TGTGCCAGCACTCATGATGGAGGTGTCGGTGAAAAACTGTTTTTT. This translates into CASTHDGGVGEKLFF.

The chain carries TRBV29-1 and TRBJ1-2, with D perhaps TRBD1 (5 bases). The V end was cut by 5 bases, the J end by 8 bases, with 15 bases between. This CDR3 is 12 amino acids long. Germline CDR1 is SQVTM and CDR2 is ANQGSEA. CDR3 loop: CSVSAGAGGYTF. CDR3 sequence (DNA): TGCAGCGTTTCGGCAGGCGCAGGGGGCTACACCTTC.

This rearrangement joins TRBV11-2 to TRBJ2-2; 10 bases align to TRBD2. Germline trimming cut 0 bases from V and 5 bases from J; bases unmatched to any gene: 6. The germline CDR1 and CDR2 sequences are SGHAT and FQNNGV. The CDR3 loop spans 17 amino acids. CDR3 sequence: CASSLEYGAGGTGELFF. CDR3 DNA: TGTGCCAGCAGCTTAGAGTATGGAGCGGGGGGGACCGGGGAGCTGTTTTTT. Based on the CDR3 plus reference TRBV11-2 and TRBJ2-2, the full variable domain is EAGVAQSPRYKIIEKRQSVAFWCNPISGHATLYWYQQILGQGPKLLIQFQNNGVVDDSQLPKDRFSAERLKGVDSTLKIQPAKLEDSAVYLCASSLEYGAGGTGELFFGEGSRLTVL.

This clone was observed once. V and J are TRBV5-1 and TRBJ2-5; tentatively, D is TRBD2 (6 bases). V lost 6 bases to trimming and J lost 5 bases, with 17 bases between them. The germline V gene encodes CDR1 SGHRS and CDR2 YFSETQ. The CDR3 length is 14 residues. For the CDR3, the DNA is TGCGCCAGCACCGAGGAGGGGTTCCGGGAGACCCAGTACTTC. This encodes CASTEEGFRETQYF.

V is TRBV15 and J is TRBJ2-1; 8 bases line up with TRBD2. V lost 8 bases and J lost 7; bases outside the gene matches: 13. The CDR3 runs to 15 residues. Germline CDR1 is LNHNV and CDR2 is YYDKDF (reference sequence). CDR3 in amino acids: CATAFFRGGGNEQFF. The CDR3 DNA reads as TGTGCCACCGCCTTTTTCCGGGGGGGCGGTAATGAGCAGTTCTTC.

The V and J genes are TRBV7-7 and TRBJ2-5; no clear D gene. V lost 5 bases and J 2 bases, leaving 9 bases between the germline ends. The CDR3 is 13 amino acids. Per the germline V gene, CDR1 is SSHAT and CDR2 is FNYEAQ (reference sequence). This CDR3 reads CASSVTKQETQYF. The CDR3 nucleotides read TGTGCCAGCAGCGTGACAAAGCAAGAGACCCAGTACTTC.

The genes are TRBV6-4 and TRBJ2-3; 10 nucleotides match TRBD2. The CDR3 consists of 16 residues. The V segment lost 0 bases and the J segment 1 base; nucleotides outside the gene matches: 1. CDR1 and CDR2 from the germline V gene are MRHNA and SNTAGT. The CDR3 loop is CASSDSGTSGTDTQYF. The CDR3 DNA reads TGTGCCAGCAGTGACTCCGGGACTAGCGGCACAGATACGCAGTATTTT.

The chain is built from TRBV10-3 and TRBJ2-6, with unresolved D. V was pared by 3 bases and J by 1 base, with 10 bases between. CDR1 and CDR2 from the germline V gene are ENHRY and SYGVKD. The CDR3 has 16 amino acids. The DNA for the CDR3 is TGTGCCATCAGTGACCCCCAATTGTCTGGGGCCAACGTCCTGACTTTC. Protein: CAISDPQLSGANVLTF.

There are a few counts of this clone. V and J are TRBV4-1 and TRBJ1-5; possibly TRBD1 for D (5 bases). The CDR3 is 14 residues long. Per germline, CDR1 MGHRA and CDR2 YSYEKL. Trimming took 3 bases from V and 7 from J, leaving 13 bases between them. CDR3 residues: CASSHAPGGQPQHF. CDR3 nucleotide sequence: TGCGCCAGCAGCCACGCCCCGGGGGGGCAGCCCCAGCATTTT.

The genes are TRBV7-3 and TRBJ2-1, with D unresolved. V lost 3 bases, J lost 9 bases, and 9 bases lay in between. The CDR3 consists of 12 residues. Germline loops: CDR1 SGHTA, CDR2 FQGTGA. CDR3 sequence: CASSLVSAEQFF. CDR3 sequence (DNA): TGTGCCAGCAGCTTGGTTAGTGCTGAGCAGTTCTTC.

The V gene is TRBV18, the J gene TRBJ1-1; D remains ambiguous. This CDR3 has 15 residues. CDR1 and CDR2 from the germline V gene are KGHSH and LQKENI. V was shortened by 3 bases and J by 4 bases, with 15 bases between the two germline ends. The CDR3 loop reads CASSPLPREGTEAFF. CDR3 DNA: TGTGCCAGCTCACCGCTTCCAAGGGAGGGCACTGAAGCTTTCTTT.

The rearrangement links TRBV5-1 to TRBJ2-6; D is ambiguous. The CDR3 consists of 15 residues. The germline V and J ends were trimmed by 4 bases and 0 bases, with 8 bases remaining between them. Germline V gives CDR1 SGHRS, CDR2 YFSETQ. The CDR3 protein is CASSLTISGANVLTF. The CDR3 nucleotides are TGCGCCAGCAGCCTCACAATCTCTGGGGCCAACGTCCTGACTTTC.

The CDR3 region has the DNA TGTGCCAGCAGCGTCCGGGAGGGTGAAGCTTTCTTT. Its protein product is CASSVREGEAFF. V and J are TRBV9 and TRBJ1-1; D remains ambiguous. The CDR3 is 12 amino acids. V was pared by 2 bases and J by 7 bases, with 9 bases between. Germline V gives CDR1 SGDLS, CDR2 YYNGEE.

V usage is TRBV6-1 and J usage is TRBJ1-2; 8 bases line up with TRBD1. The CDR3 extends over 15 amino acids. Germline trimming cut 5 bases from V and 4 bases from J; bases unmatched to any gene: 9. Germline V gene sequence: CDR1 MNHNS, CDR2 SASEGT. The CDR3 DNA reads TGTGCCAGCAGTTCGCACAGGGGGATCAGCTATGGCTACACCTTC. Translation: CASSSHRGISYGYTF.

The chain has TRBV7-3 and TRBJ2-3, with 8 bases fitting TRBD2. The CDR3 is made up of 15 amino acids. The junction had 2 bases not matched to a gene; V was cut back by 1 base and J by 2 bases. From germline, CDR1 is SGHTA and CDR2 FQGTGA. CDR3 amino acids: CASSLSGGNTDTQYF. CDR3 nucleotide sequence: TGTGCCAGCAGCTTAAGCGGGGGGAACACAGATACGCAGTATTTT.

The rearrangement uses TRBV29-1 and TRBJ2-5; D is possibly TRBD1 (5 bases). The CDR3 is made up of 13 amino acids. The V gene's germline CDR1 is SQVTM and CDR2 ANQGSEA. V lost 8 bases, J lost 0 bases, and 13 bases lay in between. In DNA form, the CDR3 reads TGCAGCTTAAAACAGGTGTACCAAGAGACCCAGTACTTC. Protein: CSLKQVYQETQYF.

This clone was found once. This chain joins TRBV28 and TRBJ2-3; maybe TRBD1 (6 bases). The CDR3 consists of 15 residues. The ends were cut back, 4 bases at V and 0 bases at J, with 11 bases in the middle. CDR1 is MDHEN and CDR2 is SYDVKM in the germline V gene. CDR3 DNA: TGTGCCAGCAGTTACGGACAGTCCAGCACAGATACGCAGTATTTT. Translation gives CASSYGQSSTDTQYF.

The chain uses TRBV6-5 and TRBJ1-2, with TRBD1 as a possible D gene (6 bases). CDR3 length: 13 amino acids. CDR1 MNHEY and CDR2 SVGAGI come from the germline V gene. V shed 6 bases and J shed 4 bases, with 12 bases lying between them. Here the CDR3 reads CASREQGTYGYTF. The CDR3 DNA reads TGTGCCAGCAGAGAACAGGGTACCTATGGCTACACCTTC.

A few counts support this clone. The chain combines TRBV5-1 with TRBJ2-3, with 10 bases that match TRBD1. This CDR3 region has 15 residues. Germline V lookup: CDR1 SGHRS, CDR2 YFSETQ. V dropped 4 bases and J dropped 2; count of bases not matched to a gene: 4. DNA for the CDR3: TGCGCCAGCAGCACCGGGACAGGGGTCACAGATACGCAGTATTTT. This codes for CASSTGTGVTDTQYF.

The CDR3 here is CASSRMAGPGEETQYF. CDR3 DNA sequence: TGCGCCAGCAGCCGAATGGCGGGACCGGGGGAAGAGACCCAGTACTTC. The rearrangement uses TRBV5-1 and TRBJ2-5, with D possibly being TRBD2 (6 bases). This CDR3 has 16 residues. Trimming pared 4 bases from V and 3 bases from J, leaving 19 bases between. Germline assignment: CDR1 SGHRS and CDR2 YFSETQ.

This rearrangement joins TRBV2 to TRBJ1-3; D remains unclear. In germline, CDR1 is SNHLY, CDR2 FYNNEI. This CDR3 contains 16 residues. Trimming left V 6 bases short and J 0 bases short, with 15 bases between. The chain's CDR3 is CASRTPSEVSGNTIYF. The CDR3 DNA reads as TGTGCCAGCAGGACTCCTTCAGAGGTCTCTGGAAACACCATATATTTT.

A few counts support this clone. V gene TRBV6-1 combines with J gene TRBJ2-7; no definite D call. The V gene lost 4 bases and the J gene lost 7 bases, with 14 bases spanning the gap. There are 13 residues in the CDR3. Germline V gene lookup returns CDR1 MNHNS and CDR2 SASEGT. The CDR3 DNA is TGTGCCAGCAGTGCAAACCGTTTACAGGAGCAGTACTTC. Translated, it gives CASSANRLQEQYF.

The CDR3 nucleotides read TGTGCCAGCAGCTTCCCTAGGGGGGGCACTGAAGCTTTCTTT. Protein sequence: CASSFPRGGTEAFF. The chain couples TRBV11-2 to TRBJ1-1; D perhaps matches TRBD1 (6 bases). V shed 3 bases and J shed 4 bases, with 12 bases lying between them. Germline loops: CDR1 SGHAT, CDR2 FQNNGV. The CDR3 sequence is 14 residues long.

The chain links TRBV4-1 to TRBJ1-2, with 10 nucleotides matching TRBD1. J lost 8 bases, V lost 0 bases, and 0 bases had no gene match. Germline CDR1 reads MGHRA; CDR2 reads YSYEKL. The CDR3 totals 13 residues. In DNA form, the CDR3 reads TGCGCCAGCAGCCAAGAGGACAGGGGGGGCTACACCTTC. The encoded protein is CASSQEDRGGYTF.